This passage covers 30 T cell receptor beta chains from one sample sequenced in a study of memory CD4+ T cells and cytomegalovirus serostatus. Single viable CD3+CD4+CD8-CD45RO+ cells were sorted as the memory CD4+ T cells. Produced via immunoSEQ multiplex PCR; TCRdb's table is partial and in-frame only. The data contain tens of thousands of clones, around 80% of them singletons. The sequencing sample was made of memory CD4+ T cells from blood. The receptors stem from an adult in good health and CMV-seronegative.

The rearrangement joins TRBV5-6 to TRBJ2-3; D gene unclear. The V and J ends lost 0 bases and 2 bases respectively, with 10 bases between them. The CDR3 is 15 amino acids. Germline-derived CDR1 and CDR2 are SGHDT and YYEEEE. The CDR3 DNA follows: TGTGCCAGCAGCTTGGATCAAGGAGACACAGATACGCAGTATTTT. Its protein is CASSLDQGDTDTQYF.

DNA for the CDR3: TGTGCCACCTCAGACGACAGCTTCTCCTACGAGCAGTACTTC. It translates to CATSDDSFSYEQYF. This rearrangement joins TRBV2 to TRBJ2-7; a possible D gene is TRBD1 (5 bases). Germline V lookup: CDR1 SNHLY, CDR2 FYNNEI. The CDR3 consists of 14 residues. The V end lost 10 bases, the J end lost 0 bases, and 16 bases lay between the germline ends.

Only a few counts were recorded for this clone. The CDR3 spells CASSLARDRTSSGANVLTF. The CDR3 DNA follows: TGTGCCAGCAGCTTGGCCCGGGACAGGACCTCCTCTGGGGCCAACGTCCTGACTTTC. This rearrangement joins TRBV5-4 to TRBJ2-6, with 8 bases that match TRBD1. Germline V CDR1 and CDR2: SGHNT, YYREEE (reference sequence). J lost 0 bases, V lost 0 bases, and 8 bases had no gene match. The CDR3 is made up of 19 amino acids.

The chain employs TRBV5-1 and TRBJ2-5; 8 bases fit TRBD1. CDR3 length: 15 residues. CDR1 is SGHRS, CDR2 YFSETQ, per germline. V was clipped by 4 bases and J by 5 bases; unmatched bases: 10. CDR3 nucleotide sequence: TGCGCCAGCAGCAGGGACGGACAGGGTGGGGAGACCCAGTACTTC. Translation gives CASSRDGQGGETQYF.

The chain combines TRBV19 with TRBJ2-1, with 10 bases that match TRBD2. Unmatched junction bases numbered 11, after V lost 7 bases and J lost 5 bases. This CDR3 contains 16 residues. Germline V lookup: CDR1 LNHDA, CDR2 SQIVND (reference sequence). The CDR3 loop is CASTQRSGGPHNEQFF. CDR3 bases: TGTGCCAGTACCCAGCGTAGCGGGGGGCCCCACAATGAGCAGTTCTTC. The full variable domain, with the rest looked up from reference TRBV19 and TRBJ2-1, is DGGITQSPKYLFRKEGQNVTLSCEQNLNHDAMYWYRQDPGQGLRLIYYSQIVNDFQKGDIAEGYSVSREKKESFPLTVTSAQKNPTAFYLCASTQRSGGPHNEQFFGPGTRLTVL.

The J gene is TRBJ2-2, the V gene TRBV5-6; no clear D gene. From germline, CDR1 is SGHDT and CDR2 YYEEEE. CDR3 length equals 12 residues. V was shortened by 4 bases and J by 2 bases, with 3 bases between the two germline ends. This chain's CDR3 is CASSLNTGELFF. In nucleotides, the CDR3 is TGTGCCAGCAGCCTAAACACCGGGGAGCTGTTTTTT.

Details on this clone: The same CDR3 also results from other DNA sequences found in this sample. CDR3 loop: CASSSRRNTEAFF. The DNA for the CDR3 is TGTGCCAGCAGTTCGCGACGGAACACTGAAGCTTTCTTT. This chain uses TRBV27 with TRBJ1-1; D unclear. This CDR3 comprises 13 residues. Trimming cost V 4 bases and J 1 base, with 7 bases left between them. The germline CDR1 and CDR2 sequences are MNHEY and SMNVEV (reference sequence).

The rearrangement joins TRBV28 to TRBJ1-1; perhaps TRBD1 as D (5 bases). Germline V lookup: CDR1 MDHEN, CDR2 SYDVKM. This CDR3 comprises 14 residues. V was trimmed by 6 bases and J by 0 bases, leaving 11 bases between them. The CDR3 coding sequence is TGTGCCAGCAGCCCGGGGGGGGTGAACACTGAAGCTTTCTTT. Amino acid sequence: CASSPGGVNTEAFF.

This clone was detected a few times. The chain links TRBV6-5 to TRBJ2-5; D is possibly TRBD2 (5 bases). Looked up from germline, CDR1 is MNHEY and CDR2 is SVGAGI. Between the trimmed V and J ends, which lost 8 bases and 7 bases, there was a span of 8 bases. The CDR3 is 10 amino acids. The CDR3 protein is CASRGVTQYF. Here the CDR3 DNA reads TGTGCCAGCCGGGGAGTGACCCAGTACTTC.

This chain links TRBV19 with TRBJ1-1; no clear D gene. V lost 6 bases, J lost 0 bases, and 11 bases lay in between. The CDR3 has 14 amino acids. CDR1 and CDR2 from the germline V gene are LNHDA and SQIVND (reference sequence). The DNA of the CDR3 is TGTGCCAGTAGCGCACCTACTATGAACACTGAAGCTTTCTTT. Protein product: CASSAPTMNTEAFF.

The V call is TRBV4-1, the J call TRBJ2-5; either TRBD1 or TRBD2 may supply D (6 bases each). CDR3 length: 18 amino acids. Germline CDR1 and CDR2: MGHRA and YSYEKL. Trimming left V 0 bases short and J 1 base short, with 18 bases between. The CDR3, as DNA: TGCGCCAGCAGCCAAGATAGCTTGCGAGGGGGGATCCAAGAGACCCAGTACTTC. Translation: CASSQDSLRGGIQETQYF.

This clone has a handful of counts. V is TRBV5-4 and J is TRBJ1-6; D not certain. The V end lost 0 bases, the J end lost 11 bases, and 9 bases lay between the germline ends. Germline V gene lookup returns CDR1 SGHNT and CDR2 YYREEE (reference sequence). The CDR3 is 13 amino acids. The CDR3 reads CASSLGRDTPLHF. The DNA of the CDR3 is TGTGCCAGCAGCTTGGGGCGGGATACACCCCTCCACTTT.

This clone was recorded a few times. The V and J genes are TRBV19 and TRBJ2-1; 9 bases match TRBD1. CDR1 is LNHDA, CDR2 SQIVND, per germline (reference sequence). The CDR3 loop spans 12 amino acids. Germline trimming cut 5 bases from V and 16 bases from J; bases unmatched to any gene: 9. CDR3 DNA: TGTGCCAGTAGTGCAAGGACAGGGGCGAAATTCTTC. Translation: CASSARTGAKFF.

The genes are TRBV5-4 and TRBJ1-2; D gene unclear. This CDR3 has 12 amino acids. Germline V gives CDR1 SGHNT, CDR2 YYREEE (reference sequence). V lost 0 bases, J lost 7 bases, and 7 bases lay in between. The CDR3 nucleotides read TGTGCCAGCAGCTTGGGCGTTGGTGGCTACACCTTC. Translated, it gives CASSLGVGGYTF.

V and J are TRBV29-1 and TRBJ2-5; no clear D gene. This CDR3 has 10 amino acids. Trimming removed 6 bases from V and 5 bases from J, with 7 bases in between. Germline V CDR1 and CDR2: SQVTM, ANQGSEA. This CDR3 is CSVAFETQYF. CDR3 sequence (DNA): TGCAGCGTGGCCTTTGAGACCCAGTACTTC.

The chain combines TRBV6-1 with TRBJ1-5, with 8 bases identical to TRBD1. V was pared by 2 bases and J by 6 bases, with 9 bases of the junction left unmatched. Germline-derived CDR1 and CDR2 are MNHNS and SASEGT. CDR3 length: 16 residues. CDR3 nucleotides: TGTGCCAGCAGTGAAAAAAGGACAGGGAGGGGTCAGCCCCAGCATTTT. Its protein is CASSEKRTGRGQPQHF.

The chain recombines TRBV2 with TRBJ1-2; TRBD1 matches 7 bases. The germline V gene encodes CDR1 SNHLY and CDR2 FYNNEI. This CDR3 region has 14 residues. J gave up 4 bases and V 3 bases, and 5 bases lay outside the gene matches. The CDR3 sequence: CASSEGQGGYGYTF. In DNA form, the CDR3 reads TGTGCCAGCAGTGAGGGGCAGGGGGGCTATGGCTACACCTTC.

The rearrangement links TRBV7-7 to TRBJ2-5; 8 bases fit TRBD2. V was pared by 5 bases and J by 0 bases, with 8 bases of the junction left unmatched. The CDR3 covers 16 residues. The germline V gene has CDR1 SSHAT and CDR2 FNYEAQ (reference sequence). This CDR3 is CASSPRSGGNQETQYF. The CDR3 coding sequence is TGTGCCAGCAGCCCCCGTTCGGGGGGGAACCAAGAGACCCAGTACTTC.

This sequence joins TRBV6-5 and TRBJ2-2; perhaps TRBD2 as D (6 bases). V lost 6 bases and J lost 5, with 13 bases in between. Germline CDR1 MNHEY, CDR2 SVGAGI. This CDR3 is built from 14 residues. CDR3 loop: CASSPRRGTGELFF. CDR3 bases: TGTGCCAGCAGCCCACGGAGGGGAACCGGGGAGCTGTTTTTT.

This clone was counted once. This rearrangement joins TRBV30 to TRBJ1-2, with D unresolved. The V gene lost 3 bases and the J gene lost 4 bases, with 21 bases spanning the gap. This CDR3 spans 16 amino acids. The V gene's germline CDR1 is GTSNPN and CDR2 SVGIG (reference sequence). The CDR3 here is CAWRGLRHVLTYGYTF. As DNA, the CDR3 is TGTGCCTGGAGAGGACTTAGACATGTTCTAACCTATGGCTACACCTTC.

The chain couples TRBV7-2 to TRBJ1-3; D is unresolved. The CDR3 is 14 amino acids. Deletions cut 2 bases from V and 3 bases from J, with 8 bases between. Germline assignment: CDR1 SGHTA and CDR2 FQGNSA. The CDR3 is CASSLSEIGNTIYF. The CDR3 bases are TGTGCCAGCAGCTTATCAGAGATTGGAAACACCATATATTTT.

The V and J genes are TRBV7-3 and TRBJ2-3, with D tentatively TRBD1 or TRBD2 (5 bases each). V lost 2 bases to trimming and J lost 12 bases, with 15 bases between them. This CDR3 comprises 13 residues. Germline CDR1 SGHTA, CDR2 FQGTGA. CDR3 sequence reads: CASSLDQRDQQYF. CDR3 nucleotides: TGTGCCAGCAGCTTAGATCAGAGGGACCAACAGTATTTT.

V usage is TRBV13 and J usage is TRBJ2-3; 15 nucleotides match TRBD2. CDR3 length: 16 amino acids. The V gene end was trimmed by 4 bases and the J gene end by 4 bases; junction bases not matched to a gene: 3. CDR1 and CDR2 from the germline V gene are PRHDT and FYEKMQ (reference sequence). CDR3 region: CASSSWTSGGADTQYF. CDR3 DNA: TGTGCCAGCAGCTCCTGGACTAGCGGGGGGGCAGATACGCAGTATTTT.

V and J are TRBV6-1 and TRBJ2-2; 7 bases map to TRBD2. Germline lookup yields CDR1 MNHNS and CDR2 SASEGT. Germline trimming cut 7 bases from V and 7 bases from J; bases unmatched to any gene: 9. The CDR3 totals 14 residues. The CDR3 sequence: CASIRERGVGELFF. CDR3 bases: TGTGCCAGCATCAGGGAACGGGGGGTCGGGGAGCTGTTTTTT.

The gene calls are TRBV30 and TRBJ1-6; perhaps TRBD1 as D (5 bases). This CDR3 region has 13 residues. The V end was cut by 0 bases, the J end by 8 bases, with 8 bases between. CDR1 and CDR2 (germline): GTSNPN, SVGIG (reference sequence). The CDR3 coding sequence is TGTGCCTGGAGTGTACGGGGGGATTCACCCCTCCACTTT. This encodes CAWSVRGDSPLHF.

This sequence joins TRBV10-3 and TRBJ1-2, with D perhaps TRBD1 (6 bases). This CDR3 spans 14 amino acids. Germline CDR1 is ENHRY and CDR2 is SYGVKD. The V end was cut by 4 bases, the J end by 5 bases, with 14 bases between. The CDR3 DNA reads TGTGCCATCAGTGGACAGGCGAGGGAGTATGGCTACACCTTC. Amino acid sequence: CAISGQAREYGYTF.

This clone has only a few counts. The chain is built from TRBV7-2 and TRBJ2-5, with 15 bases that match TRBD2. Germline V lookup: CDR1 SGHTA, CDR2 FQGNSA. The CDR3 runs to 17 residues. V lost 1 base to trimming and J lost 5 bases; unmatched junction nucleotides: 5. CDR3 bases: TGTGCCAGCAGCTTAGGGACTAGCGGGGGGGCCTGGGAGACCCAGTACTTC. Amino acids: CASSLGTSGGAWETQYF.

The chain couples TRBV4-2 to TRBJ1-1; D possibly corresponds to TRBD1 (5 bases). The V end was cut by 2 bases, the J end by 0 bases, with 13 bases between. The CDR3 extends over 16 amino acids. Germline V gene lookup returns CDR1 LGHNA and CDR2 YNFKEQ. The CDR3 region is CASSQSGGSVNTEAFF. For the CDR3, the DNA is TGTGCCAGCAGCCAATCCGGGGGGTCTGTGAACACTGAAGCTTTCTTT.

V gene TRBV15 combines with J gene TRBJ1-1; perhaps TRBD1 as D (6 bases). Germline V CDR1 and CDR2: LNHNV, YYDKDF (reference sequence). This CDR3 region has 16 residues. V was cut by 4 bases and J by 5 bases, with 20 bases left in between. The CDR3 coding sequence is TGTGCCACCAGCACACAGGGAAGGTCTTTTTGGACTGAAGCTTTCTTT. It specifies CATSTQGRSFWTEAFF.

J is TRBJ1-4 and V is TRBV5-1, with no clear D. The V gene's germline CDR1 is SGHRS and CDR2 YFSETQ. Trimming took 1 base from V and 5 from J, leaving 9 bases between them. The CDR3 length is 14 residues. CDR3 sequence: CASSLQPSNEKLFF. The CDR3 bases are TGCGCCAGCAGCTTGCAGCCATCCAATGAAAAACTGTTTTTT.